This T cell receptor (beta chain) emerged from a study of blood T cells in healthy people across ages. In this sample, this clonotype turned up a few times. Donors were healthy Caucasian individuals from Russia aged roughly 6 to 95. With a J-beta primer mix and a sample-barcoded 5' primer, a second PCR ran 7 to 11 cycles. Carrying 12 random nucleotides, a template-switch adaptor labeled each individual cDNA molecule. TCRdb re-called the 5' RACE reads with MiXCR, one entry per CDR3 protein. In the table there are 800,000 or so distinct CDR3 sequences, about half of which are singletons. This CDR3 region has 12 residues. Trimming left V 2 bases short and J 2 bases short, with 7 bases between. Germline V lookup: CDR1 GTSNPN, CDR2 SVGIG (reference sequence).

The TCR was taken from an older man in good health. The chain couples TRBV30 to TRBJ2-7; TRBD2 is a possible D gene (6 bases). Sequencing used blood. CDR3 sequence (DNA): TGTGCCTGGAGTCCGGGGGCCTACGAGCAGTACTTC. This sequence encodes CAWSPGAYEQYF. The variable domain in full, completed from reference TRBV30 and TRBJ2-7, reads SQTIHQWPATLVQPVGSPLSLECTVEGTSNPNLYWYRQAAGRGLQLLFYSVGIGQISSEVPQNLSASRPQDRQFILSSKKLLLSDSGFYLCAWSPGAYEQYFGPGTRLTVT.